This T cell receptor beta chain is drawn from a study of patients and donors after allogeneic stem cell transplantation. TCRdb reprocessed the RT-PCR reads with MiXCR, giving one entry per CDR3 protein. This sample carries about a million distinct CDR3 sequences, 15% to 20% of them seen once, and the ten largest clones take 5% to 6.5%. This clonotype was seen a handful of times. There are 16 residues in the CDR3. CDR1 is SGHAT, CDR2 FQDESV, per germline (reference sequence). V shed 3 bases and J shed 2 bases, with 15 bases lying between them. The rearrangement uses TRBV11-1 and TRBJ2-3; D unresolved. The sample consisted of blood, either unsorted or a sorted T cell fraction (not recorded which). The TCR comes from a human donor who was either an allogeneic HSCT recipient or a stem cell or donor lymphocyte infusion donor (not recorded which). It is not recorded whose cells these are; they may come from a transplant donor. The CDR3 sequence is CASSFRAPQPTDTQYF. DNA of the CDR3: TGTGCCAGCAGCTTCCGGGCCCCACAACCCACAGATACGCAGTATTTT.